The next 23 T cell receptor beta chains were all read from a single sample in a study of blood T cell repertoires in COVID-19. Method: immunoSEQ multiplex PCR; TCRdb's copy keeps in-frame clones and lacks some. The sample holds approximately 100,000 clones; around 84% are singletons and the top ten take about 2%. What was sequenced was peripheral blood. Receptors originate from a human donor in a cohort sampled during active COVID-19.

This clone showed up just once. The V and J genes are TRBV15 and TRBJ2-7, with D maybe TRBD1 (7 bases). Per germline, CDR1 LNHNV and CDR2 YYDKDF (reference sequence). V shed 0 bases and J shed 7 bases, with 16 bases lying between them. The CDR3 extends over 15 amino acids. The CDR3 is CATSRDRGPAGEQYF. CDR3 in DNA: TGTGCCACCAGCAGAGATAGGGGGCCTGCGGGAGAGCAGTACTTC.

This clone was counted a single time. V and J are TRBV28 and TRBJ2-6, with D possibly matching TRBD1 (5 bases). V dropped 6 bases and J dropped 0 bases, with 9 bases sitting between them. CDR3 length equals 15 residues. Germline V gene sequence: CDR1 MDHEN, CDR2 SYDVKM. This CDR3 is CASRTVSSGANVLTF. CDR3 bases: TGTGCCAGCAGGACAGTGAGCTCTGGGGCCAACGTCCTGACTTTC.

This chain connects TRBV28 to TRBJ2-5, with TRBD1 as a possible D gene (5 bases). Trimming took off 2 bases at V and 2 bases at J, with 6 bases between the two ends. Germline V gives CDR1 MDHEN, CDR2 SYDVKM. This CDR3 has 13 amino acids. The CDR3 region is CASSLQGQETQYF. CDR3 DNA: TGTGCCAGCAGTTTACAGGGACAAGAGACCCAGTACTTC.

As DNA, the CDR3 is TGCGCCAGCAGCCAAGTTGCTGGGGCTGATCAGCCCCAGCATTTT. Translating it yields CASSQVAGADQPQHF. The chain recombines TRBV4-3 with TRBJ1-5, with D possibly being TRBD1 (5 bases). The CDR3 has 15 residues. Per the germline V gene, CDR1 is LGHNA and CDR2 is YSLEER. The germline V and J ends were trimmed by 1 base and 5 bases, with 12 bases remaining between them.

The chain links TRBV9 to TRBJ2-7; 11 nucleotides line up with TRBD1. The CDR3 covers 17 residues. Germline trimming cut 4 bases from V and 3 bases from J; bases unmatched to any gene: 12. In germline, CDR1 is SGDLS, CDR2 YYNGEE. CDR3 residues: CASSPGRTGGDFYEQYF. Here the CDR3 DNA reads TGTGCCAGCAGCCCGGGTAGGACAGGGGGCGACTTCTACGAGCAGTACTTC.

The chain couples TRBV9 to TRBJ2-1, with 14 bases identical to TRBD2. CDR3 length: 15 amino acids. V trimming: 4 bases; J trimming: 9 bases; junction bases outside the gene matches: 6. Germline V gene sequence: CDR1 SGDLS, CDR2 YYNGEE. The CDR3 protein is CASSPQGLAGAEQFF. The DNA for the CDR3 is TGTGCCAGCAGCCCCCAGGGACTAGCGGGAGCTGAGCAGTTCTTC. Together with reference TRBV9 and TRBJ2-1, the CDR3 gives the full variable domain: DSGVTQTPKHLITATGQRVTLRCSPRSGDLSVYWYQQSLDQGLQFLIQYYNGEERAKGNILERFSAQQFPDLHSELNLSSLELGDSALYFCASSPQGLAGAEQFFGPGTRLTVL.

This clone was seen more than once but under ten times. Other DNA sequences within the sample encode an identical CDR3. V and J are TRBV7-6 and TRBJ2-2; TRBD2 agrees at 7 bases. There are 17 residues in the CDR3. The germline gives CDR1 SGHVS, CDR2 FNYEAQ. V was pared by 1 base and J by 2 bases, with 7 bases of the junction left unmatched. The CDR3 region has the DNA TGTGCCAGCAGCTTAGTGCCTAGCGGAGCTAACACCGGGGAGCTGTTTTTT. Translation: CASSLVPSGANTGELFF.

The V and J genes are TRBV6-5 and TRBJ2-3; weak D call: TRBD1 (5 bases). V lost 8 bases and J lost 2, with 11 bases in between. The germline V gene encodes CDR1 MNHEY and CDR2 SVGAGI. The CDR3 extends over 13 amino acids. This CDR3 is CASGARITDTQYF. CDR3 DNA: TGTGCCAGCGGGGCTAGAATCACAGATACGCAGTATTTT.

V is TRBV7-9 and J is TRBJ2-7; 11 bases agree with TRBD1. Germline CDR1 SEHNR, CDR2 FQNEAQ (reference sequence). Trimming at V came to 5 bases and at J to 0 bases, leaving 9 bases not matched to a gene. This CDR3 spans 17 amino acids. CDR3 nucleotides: TGTGCCAGCAGCACCCGCCCGGGGACAGGGGGCTCCTACGAGCAGTACTTC. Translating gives CASSTRPGTGGSYEQYF.

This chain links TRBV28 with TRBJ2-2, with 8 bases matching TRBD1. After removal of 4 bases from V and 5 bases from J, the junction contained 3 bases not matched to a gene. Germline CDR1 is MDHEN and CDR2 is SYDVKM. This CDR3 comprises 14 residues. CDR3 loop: CASSSGQETGELFF. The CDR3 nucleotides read TGTGCCAGCAGTTCGGGACAGGAGACCGGGGAGCTGTTTTTT.

DNA for the CDR3: TGCAGCGTCGACAGTTCAGATACGCAGTATTTT. Its translation is CSVDSSDTQYF. The genes are TRBV29-1 and TRBJ2-3; D is perhaps TRBD1 (5 bases). Germline V gives CDR1 SQVTM, CDR2 ANQGSEA. The V end was cut by 6 bases, the J end by 4 bases, with 8 bases between. This CDR3 is built from 11 residues.

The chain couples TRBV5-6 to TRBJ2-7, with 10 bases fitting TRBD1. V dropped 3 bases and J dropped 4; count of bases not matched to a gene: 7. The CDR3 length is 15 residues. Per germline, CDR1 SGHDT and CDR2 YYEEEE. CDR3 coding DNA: TGTGCCAGCAGCTACCTGACAGGGGGCAGGTACGAGCAGTACTTC. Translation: CASSYLTGGRYEQYF.

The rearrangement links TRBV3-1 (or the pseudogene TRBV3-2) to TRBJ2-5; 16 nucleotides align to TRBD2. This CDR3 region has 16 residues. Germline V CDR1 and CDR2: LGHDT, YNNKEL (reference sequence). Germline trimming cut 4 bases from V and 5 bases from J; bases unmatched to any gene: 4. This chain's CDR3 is CASSPGTSGGAETQYF. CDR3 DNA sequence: TGTGCCAGCAGCCCCGGGACTAGCGGGGGGGCTGAGACCCAGTACTTC.

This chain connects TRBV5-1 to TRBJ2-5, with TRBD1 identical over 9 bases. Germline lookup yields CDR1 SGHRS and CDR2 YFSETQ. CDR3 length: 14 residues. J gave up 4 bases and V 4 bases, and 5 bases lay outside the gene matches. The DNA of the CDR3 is TGCGCCAGCAGCCCGGACAGGGGTACAGAGACCCAGTACTTC. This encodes CASSPDRGTETQYF.

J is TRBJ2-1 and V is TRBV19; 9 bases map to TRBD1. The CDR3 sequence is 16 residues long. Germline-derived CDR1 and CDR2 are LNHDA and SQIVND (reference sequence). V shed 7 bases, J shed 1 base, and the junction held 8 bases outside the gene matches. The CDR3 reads CASNGGQGGSYNEQFF. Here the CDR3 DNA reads TGTGCCAGTAATGGGGGACAGGGTGGTTCCTACAATGAGCAGTTCTTC.

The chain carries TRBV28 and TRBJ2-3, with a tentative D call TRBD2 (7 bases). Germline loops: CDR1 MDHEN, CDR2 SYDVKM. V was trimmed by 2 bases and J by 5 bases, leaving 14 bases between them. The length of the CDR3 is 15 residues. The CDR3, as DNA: TGTGCCAGCAGTTTAGCGGGGGCCGGAGGAGATACGCAGTATTTT. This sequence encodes CASSLAGAGGDTQYF.

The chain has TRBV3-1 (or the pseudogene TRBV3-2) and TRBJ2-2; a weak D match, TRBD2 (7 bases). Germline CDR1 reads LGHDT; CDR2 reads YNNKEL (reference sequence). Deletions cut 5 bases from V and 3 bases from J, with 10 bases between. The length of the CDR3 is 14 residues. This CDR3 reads CASSKGGDTGELFF. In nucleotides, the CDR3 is TGTGCCAGCAGCAAGGGGGGGGACACCGGGGAGCTGTTTTTT.

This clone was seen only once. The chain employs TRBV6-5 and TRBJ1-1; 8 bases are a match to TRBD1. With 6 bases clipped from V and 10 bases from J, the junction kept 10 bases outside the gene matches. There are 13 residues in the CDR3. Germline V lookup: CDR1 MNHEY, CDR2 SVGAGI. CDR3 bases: TGTGCCAGCAGACCTGGACAGGGCCTAGGAGCTTTCTTT. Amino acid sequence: CASRPGQGLGAFF.

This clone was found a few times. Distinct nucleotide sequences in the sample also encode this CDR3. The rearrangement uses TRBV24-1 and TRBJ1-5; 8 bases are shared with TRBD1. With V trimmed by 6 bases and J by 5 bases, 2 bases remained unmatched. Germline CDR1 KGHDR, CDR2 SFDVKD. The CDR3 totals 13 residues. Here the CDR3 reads CATSLQGDQPQHF. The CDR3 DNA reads TGTGCCACCAGTTTACAGGGGGATCAGCCCCAGCATTTT.

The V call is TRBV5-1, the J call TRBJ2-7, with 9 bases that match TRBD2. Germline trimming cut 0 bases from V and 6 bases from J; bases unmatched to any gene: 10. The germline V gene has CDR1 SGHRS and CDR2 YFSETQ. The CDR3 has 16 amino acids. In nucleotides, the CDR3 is TGCGCCAGCAGCTTGGTCGGCGGGAGGGTGTCGGGCGAGCAGTACTTC. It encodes CASSLVGGRVSGEQYF.

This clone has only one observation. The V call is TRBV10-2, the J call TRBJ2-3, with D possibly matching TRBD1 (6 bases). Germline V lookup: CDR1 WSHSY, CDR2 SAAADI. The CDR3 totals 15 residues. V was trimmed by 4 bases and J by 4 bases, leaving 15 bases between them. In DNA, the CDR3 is TGCGCCAGCAGTGGGCACAGGGTGTATGCAGATACGCAGTATTTT. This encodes CASSGHRVYADTQYF.

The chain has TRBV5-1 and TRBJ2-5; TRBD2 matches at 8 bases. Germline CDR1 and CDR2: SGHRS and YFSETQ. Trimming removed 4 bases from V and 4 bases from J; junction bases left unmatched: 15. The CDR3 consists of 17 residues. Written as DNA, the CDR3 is TGCGCCAGCAGCCTGCCGAGCGGGAGTGGAGGAGGAGAGACCCAGTACTTC. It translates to CASSLPSGSGGGETQYF.

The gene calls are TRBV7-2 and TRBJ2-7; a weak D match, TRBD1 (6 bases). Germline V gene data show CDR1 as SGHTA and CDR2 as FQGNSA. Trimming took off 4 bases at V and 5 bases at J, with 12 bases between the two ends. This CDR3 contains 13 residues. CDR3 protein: CASSSNRVDEQYF. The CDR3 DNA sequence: TGTGCCAGCAGCTCAAACAGGGTCGACGAGCAGTACTTC.